This section outlines one T cell receptor (beta chain) sequence together with its context. This specimen belongs to a study of blood T cell repertoires in COVID-19. Trimming removed 6 bases at V and 6 bases at J, with 15 bases between. Germline values: CDR1 MNHNY, CDR2 SVGAGI (reference sequence). The CDR3 has 14 amino acids. Ages ranged from about 18 to 89 years, with residence in 20 to 30 US areas. TCRdb's copy holds only in-frame clones and misses some; the assay was immunoSEQ multiplex PCR. The sample includes about 140,000 clones, approximately 84% of them seen just once. The clonotype was recovered from a woman aged 50 to 65 with acute COVID-19. This sequence joins TRBV6-6 and TRBJ1-3; possible D gene TRBD1, 5 bases. What was sequenced was PBMCs or T cells enriched from blood (not recorded which). The CDR3 loop reads CASREPGSENTIYF. CDR3 coding DNA: TGTGCCAGCAGAGAACCAGGGTCGGAAAACACCATATATTTT.